The rows below give T cell receptor beta chains drawn from one sample of a study of OX40 agonist ivuxolimab in advanced cancers. The method was immunoSEQ multiplex PCR; TCRdb's version includes in-frame clones alone and lacks a portion of them. The sample has tens of thousands of clones; around 86% are singletons. The source material was CD4+ or CD8+ T cells sorted from blood, sampled in a trial of the OX40 agonist ivuxolimab. These receptor sequences come from an adult with an advanced solid tumor such as melanoma, head and neck, liver or kidney cancer. CDR3s include the opening cysteine and the closing phenylalanine or tryptophan. D genes are given only for firm matches. Not every row has a clone size; where given, it reads once, few, many or a size class.

.,TRBJ2-7,TRBV9,.,TGTGCCAGCAACGGGGGATGGGGCGAGCAGTACTTC,CASNGGWGEQYF
.,TRBJ2-7,TRBV5-4,.,TGTGCCAGCAGCCCGGGCGGATTAACCTACGAGCAGTACTTC,CASSPGGLTYEQYF
.,TRBJ2-2,TRBV5-1,once,TGCGCCAGCAGCTTACAGGGGAACACCGGGGAGCTGTTTTTT,CASSLQGNTGELFF
.,TRBJ1-6,TRBV5-1,.,TGCGCCAGCAGTACGGACCTCGGCTATAATTCACCCCTCCACTTT,CASSTDLGYNSPLHF
TRBD1,TRBJ1-1,TRBV9,.,TGTGCCAGCAGCGTAGGACAGGGGGCTCCGATGAACACTGAAGCTTTCTTT,CASSVGQGAPMNTEAFF
.,TRBJ1-5,TRBV4-3,.,TGCGCCAGCAGCCAAGGGGGCCCCCACTCTGAGCAGCCCCAGCATTTT,CASSQGGPHSEQPQHF
.,TRBJ2-3,TRBV19,.,TGTGCCAGTAGTATCAACACAGGGAACACAGATACGCAGTATTTT,CASSINTGNTDTQYF
TRBD1,TRBJ1-2,TRBV11-2,.,TGTGCCAGCAGCTTAGGAGGGACAGGGCAGAGCTATGGCTACACCTTC,CASSLGGTGQSYGYTF
.,TRBJ1-5,TRBV5-1,.,TGCGCCAGCAGCTTGTATCCCAATCAGCCCCAGCATTTT,CASSLYPNQPQHF
.,TRBJ2-7,TRBV4-3,.,TGCGCCAGCAGCCAAGTATCGGACCCCTACTACGAGCAGTACTTC,CASSQVSDPYYEQYF
TRBD1,TRBJ2-2,TRBV19,.,TGTGCCAGTAGCCCACAGGGGGCTAACACCGGGGAGCTGTTTTTT,CASSPQGANTGELFF
.,TRBJ2-7,TRBV27,once,TGTGCCAGCCCTGGCAGACCCTACGAGCAGTACTTC,CASPGRPYEQYF
.,TRBJ1-3,TRBV20-1,.,TGCAGTGCTATAGATCCCCCCACCATATATTTT,CSAIDPPTIYF
TRBD1,TRBJ2-2,TRBV7-6,.,TGTGCCAGCAGCCTACCCCAAGGGACAGGGTCTCAGTCGAACACCGGGGAGCTGTTTTTT,CASSLPQGTGSQSNTGELFF
.,TRBJ2-7,TRBV11-2,.,TGTGCCAGCAGCTTAGCGGGGGCCCCCGAGCAGTACTTC,CASSLAGAPEQYF
TRBD2,TRBJ2-7,TRBV11-2,.,TGTGCCAGCAGCTACGCGGGGGGGCCGCGGGAGCAGTACTTC,CASSYAGGPREQYF
TRBD1,TRBJ1-4,TRBV18,.,TGTGCCAGCTCGACCCGGACAGGGAGGGACTTAATTGAAAAACTGTTTTTT,CASSTRTGRDLIEKLFF
TRBD1,TRBJ2-7,TRBV6-5,.,TGTGCCAGCGGCGGGGCAGGGGGCCTCCACGAGCAGTACTTC,CASGGAGGLHEQYF
TRBD2,TRBJ2-7,TRBV6-5,.,TGTGCCAGCAGTTACAGGGCTAGCGGGCTGTCCTACGAGCAGTACTTC,CASSYRASGLSYEQYF
.,TRBJ2-6,TRBV9,.,TGTGCCAGCAGCCCCCCCCTCGGGGGGGCCAACGTCCTGACTTTC,CASSPPLGGANVLTF